This TCR beta chain was recorded in a study of PD-L1 blockade in urothelial cancer. Study at large: About 90% of the roughly 29 patients were men who had bladder-origin urothelial cancer. Each blood sample yielded a median of about 150,000 T cells.

The repertoire was sequenced with immunoSEQ multiplex PCR; TCRdb's copy has only in-frame clones and lacks some. The table lists tens of thousands of clones, about four fifths of them singletons. From germline, CDR1 is LNHNV and CDR2 YYDKDF (reference sequence). Trimming took 3 bases from V and 3 from J, leaving 9 bases between them. The CDR3 extends over 13 amino acids. Sequenced here: PBMCs, sampled around atezolizumab (anti-PD-L1) treatment. The receptor was isolated from a man between 65 and 79 years old with urothelial cancer. The J gene is TRBJ2-7, the V gene TRBV15; D might be TRBD1 (5 bases). CDR3 loop: CATSRVDSYEQYF. CDR3 bases: TGTGCCACCAGCAGGGTAGACAGCTACGAGCAGTACTTC.